This TCR beta chain was found in a study of graft-versus-host responses after intestinal transplantation. General study findings and limits: Across patients carrying graft-donor T cell macrochimerism, allografts held high graft-versus-host to host-versus-graft clonal ratios. Marrow from the recipient contained GvH clones, some of which had appeared first in ileum or blood. HvG clone declines early post-transplant were associated with peak circulating GvH levels.

Remarks on this clone: What it recognizes is unknown.

The CDR3 consists of 14 residues. The germline V gene has CDR1 LNHDA and CDR2 SQIVND (reference sequence). The ends lost 3 bases at V and 2 bases at J; junction bases unmatched: 4. Assay: immunoSEQ multiplex PCR; the TCRdb copy retains only in-frame clones and omits some. The data show fewer than 90,000 clones, over 90% seen once. Sequencing used unstimulated CD4+ T cells sorted from spleen or lymph node cells, obtained before transplant. This chain links TRBV19 with TRBJ2-7; 7 bases line up with TRBD1. The sequence derives from a human donor who was the organ donor for an intestinal transplant. The CDR3: CASSIATGTYEQYF. The CDR3 region has the DNA TGTGCCAGTAGTATTGCGACAGGGACCTACGAGCAGTACTTC.